The 10 T cell receptor beta chains presented below share a single source sample, sequenced in a study of T cells expressing NK-cell markers. TCRdb reprocessed the 5' RACE reads, with one entry per CDR3 protein and no DNA. The repertoire table contains a few hundred thousand distinct CDR3 sequences. What was sequenced was blood T cells: a sorted CD56 or NKG2C T cell subset, CD4+ or CD8+ T cells, or bulk PBMC T cells (not recorded which). These receptors all come from a man aged 18-70 years in good health.

The CDR3 loop reads CASSYSSGRGSKFSDNEQFF. The chain combines TRBV6-2 or TRBV6-3 with TRBJ2-1; TCRdb reports TRBD1, a call that lacks DNA to check it against. The germline CDR1 and CDR2 sequences are MNHEY and SVGEGT. The CDR3 is 20 residues long.

The chain is built from TRBV5-1 and TRBJ2-1; as DNA is missing, the TRBD1 call by TCRdb cannot be tested. CDR1 and CDR2 from the germline V gene are SGHRS and YFSETQ. There are 17 residues in the CDR3. CDR3 residues: CASSLIVSRGGNNEQFF.

The chain carries TRBV15 and TRBJ2-2; TCRdb selects TRBD1, and the lack of DNA leaves this call unchecked. This CDR3 spans 19 amino acids. CDR1 is LNHNV, CDR2 YYDKDF, per germline (reference sequence). CDR3 region: CATSSSPWSAGRDAGELFF.

V is TRBV19 and J is TRBJ2-7; checking the TCRdb D call of TRBD1 is not possible without DNA. CDR3 length equals 13 residues. Germline-derived CDR1 and CDR2 are LNHDA and SQIVND (reference sequence). CDR3 loop: CASSPGIGYEQYF.

The rearrangement joins TRBV15 to TRBJ1-1. The CDR3 has 13 amino acids. Per germline, CDR1 LNHNV and CDR2 YYDKDF (reference sequence). Here the CDR3 reads CATSFRVNTEAFF.

V gene TRBV7-2 combines with J gene TRBJ2-1. The germline V gene has CDR1 SGHTA and CDR2 FQGNSA. The CDR3 sequence is 12 residues long. CDR3: CASSLSIDEQFF. The full variable domain, its missing parts supplied by reference TRBV7-2 and TRBJ2-1, is GAGVSQSPSNKVTEKGKDVELRCDPISGHTALYWYRQSLGQGLEFLIYFQGNSAPDKSGLPSDRFSAERTGGSVSTLTIQRTQQEDSAVYLCASSLSIDEQFFGPGTRLTVL.

This rearrangement joins TRBV5-1 to TRBJ2-3; checking the TCRdb D call of TRBD2 is not possible without DNA. The CDR3 is 13 amino acids. CDR1 and CDR2 from the germline V gene are SGHRS and YFSETQ. The CDR3 sequence: CASSLDLDGTQYF. The complete variable domain, with remaining parts taken from reference TRBV5-1 and TRBJ2-3, reads KAGVTQTPRYLIKTRGQQVTLSCSPISGHRSVSWYQQTPGQGLQFLFEYFSETQRNKGNFPGRFSGRQFSNSRSEMNVSTLELGDSALYLCASSLDLDGTQYFGPGTRLTVL.

This rearrangement joins TRBV2 to TRBJ2-5. This CDR3 spans 11 amino acids. The germline V gene encodes CDR1 SNHLY and CDR2 FYNNEI. This CDR3 reads CASSEYVTQYF.

The chain is built from TRBV10-3 and TRBJ2-1; the D call from TCRdb, TRBD1, cannot be confirmed without DNA. The CDR3 loop spans 13 amino acids. Germline CDR1 is ENHRY and CDR2 is SYGVKD. The CDR3 sequence is CAIADRGYSEQFF.

The chain combines TRBV4-1 with TRBJ2-6. Germline V gene sequence: CDR1 MGHRA, CDR2 YSYEKL. This CDR3 is 15 amino acids long. The CDR3 is CASSPIPSGANVLTF.